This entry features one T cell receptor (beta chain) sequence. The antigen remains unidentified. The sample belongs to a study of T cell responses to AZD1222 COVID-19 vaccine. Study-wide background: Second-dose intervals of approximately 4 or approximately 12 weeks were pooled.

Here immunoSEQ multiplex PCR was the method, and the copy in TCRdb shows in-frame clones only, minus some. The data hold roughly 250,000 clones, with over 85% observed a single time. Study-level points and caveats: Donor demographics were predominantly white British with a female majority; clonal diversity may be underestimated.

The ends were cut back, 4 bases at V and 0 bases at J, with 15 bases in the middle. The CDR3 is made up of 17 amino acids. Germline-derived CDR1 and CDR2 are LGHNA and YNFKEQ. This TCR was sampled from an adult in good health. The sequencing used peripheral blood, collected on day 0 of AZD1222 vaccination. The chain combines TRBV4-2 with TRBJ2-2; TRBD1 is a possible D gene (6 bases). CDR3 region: CASSPTSTGTNTGELFF. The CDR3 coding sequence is TGTGCCAGCAGCCCGACGTCTACAGGGACGAACACCGGGGAGCTGTTTTTT.